This passage covers 21 T cell receptor beta chains from one sample sequenced in a study of human T cells and chemical hapten exposure. TCRdb used MiXCR to reprocess the RACE reads, holding one entry per CDR3 protein. Counted here are 250,000 to 300,000 distinct CDR3 sequences, almost 8% occurring once; the ten biggest clones make up 1.2%. Time point reported: pre-sensitization, week 0. Treatment reported: therapeutic diphenylcyclopropenone sensitization with weekly scalp DPC. The sample here was whole blood, taken in connection with sensitization to the hapten diphenylcyclopropenone (DPC). The receptors derive from a man aged 18 to 29 with alopecia areata. Some clones in this sample may be carry-over from other donors' samples.

This clonotype was seen a handful of times. The chain combines TRBV4-3 with TRBJ1-5; a weak D match, TRBD1 (6 bases). The CDR3 has 17 residues. V was trimmed by 4 bases and J by 0 bases, leaving 16 bases between them. Germline V gives CDR1 LGHNA, CDR2 YSLEER. The CDR3 is CASSLGTSSNSNQPQHF. For the CDR3, the DNA is TGCGCCAGCAGCCTGGGGACATCTTCAAATAGCAATCAGCCCCAGCATTTT.

This clonotype was counted only a few times. The V gene is TRBV11-2, the J gene TRBJ2-2; TRBD1 agrees at 8 bases. V was pared by 4 bases and J by 6 bases, with 10 bases of the junction left unmatched. Germline-derived CDR1 and CDR2 are SGHAT and FQNNGV. CDR3 length: 16 amino acids. Here the CDR3 DNA reads TGTGCCAGCAGCTCCACGACAGGGGCGGATGCCGGGGAGCTGTTTTTT. It translates to CASSSTTGADAGELFF.

V gene TRBV3-1 combines with J gene TRBJ2-1; 9 bases fit TRBD2. Germline V CDR1 and CDR2: LGHDT, YNNKEL (reference sequence). This CDR3 contains 15 residues. Trimming cost V 1 base and J 6 bases; bases outside gene matches: 4. Written as DNA, the CDR3 is TGTGCCAGCAGCCAAGCGGCGGGGGGGCCCAATGAGCAGTTCTTC. Translation: CASSQAAGGPNEQFF.

This clonotype was recorded many times. This chain connects TRBV6-2 or TRBV6-3 to TRBJ2-3; D unclear. CDR3 length: 15 amino acids. Germline CDR1 MNHEY, CDR2 SVGEGT. V was trimmed by 2 bases and J by 4 bases, leaving 13 bases between them. The CDR3 nucleotides are TGTGCCAGCAGTTACACCGCAGCATCAGCAGATACGCAGTATTTT. This gives the protein CASSYTAASADTQYF.

This clonotype occurred a few times. The genes are TRBV4-1 and TRBJ1-4, with TRBD1 as a possible D gene (5 bases). The V end was cut by 2 bases, the J end by 8 bases, with 18 bases between. The germline CDR1 and CDR2 sequences are MGHRA and YSYEKL. The CDR3 runs to 16 residues. In DNA, the CDR3 is TGCGCCAGCAGCCAAACCGGAGGGGTGAGGTCAGAAAAACTGTTTTTT. It encodes CASSQTGGVRSEKLFF.

The table lists this clonotype with many counts. The J gene is TRBJ2-1, the V gene TRBV6-2 or TRBV6-3; 10 bases match TRBD2. With 11 bases clipped from V and 6 bases from J, the junction kept 7 bases outside the gene matches. The CDR3 runs 13 residues. CDR1 MNHEY and CDR2 SVGEGT come from the germline V gene. The CDR3, as DNA: TGTGCCGCCAGAGTAGCGGGGGGCAATGAGCAGTTCTTC. Its translation: CAARVAGGNEQFF.

About this clonotype itself: One junction end does not reproduce the germline sequence, and a read error may be involved. The chain is built from TRBV14 and TRBJ1-1; possibly TRBD1 for D (5 bases). Germline V lookup: CDR1 SGHDN, CDR2 FVKESK. This CDR3 has 13 residues. CDR3 loop: CASKWGMNTEASF. As DNA, the CDR3 is TGTGCCAGCAAATGGGGCATGAACACTGAAGCTTCCTTT.

As concerns this clonotype: An end of the junction does not agree with germline; a read error may underlie this. The chain recombines TRBV27 with TRBJ2-6, with D possibly TRBD2 on 5 matching bases. The CDR3 totals 16 residues. CDR1 and CDR2 (germline): MNHEY, SMNVEV (reference sequence). CDR3 sequence: CARSFIFGTGANVLTF. The CDR3 DNA sequence: TGTGCCAGAAGTTTTATTTTCGGGACTGGGGCCAACGTCCTGACTTTC. The whole variable domain, filled in from reference TRBV27 and TRBJ2-6, reads EAQVTQNPRYLITVTGKKLTVTCSQNMNHEYMSWYRQDPGLGLRQIYYSMNVEVTDKGDVPEGYKVSRKEKRNFPLILESPSPNQTSLYFCARSFIFGTGANVLTFGAGSRLTVL.

V gene TRBV5-6 combines with J gene TRBJ1-2; D ambiguous. This CDR3 is 14 amino acids long. V lost 3 bases and J lost 4, with 13 bases in between. The germline V gene has CDR1 SGHDT and CDR2 YYEEEE. This chain's CDR3 is CASSSPVGFYGYTF. DNA of the CDR3: TGTGCCAGCAGCTCTCCCGTAGGTTTCTATGGCTACACCTTC.

This clonotype was counted only a few times. The DNA for the CDR3 is TGCGCCAGCGGGACAGGGGGTACGGCTTCACCCCTCCACTTT. It translates to CASGTGGTASPLHF. V gene TRBV10-2 combines with J gene TRBJ1-6, with 11 bases fitting TRBD1. Germline lookup yields CDR1 WSHSY and CDR2 SAAADI. The junction had 6 bases not matched to a gene; V was cut back by 8 bases and J by 9 bases. The CDR3 loop spans 14 amino acids.

The rearrangement links TRBV3-1 to TRBJ1-1, with 7 bases aligning to TRBD1. Germline trimming cut 2 bases from V and 3 bases from J; bases unmatched to any gene: 15. This CDR3 is 18 amino acids long. The germline gives CDR1 LGHDT, CDR2 YNNKEL (reference sequence). The CDR3 region has the DNA TGTGCCAGCAGCCAAAATCGACAGGGAGAGGAGTCATACACTGAAGCTTTCTTT. Translation: CASSQNRQGEESYTEAFF.

This clonotype was detected a few times. This rearrangement joins TRBV7-9 to TRBJ2-5, with D tentatively TRBD2 (6 bases). The CDR3 covers 15 residues. Trimming took 1 base from V and 1 from J, leaving 10 bases between them. CDR1 and CDR2 (germline): SEHNR, FQNEAQ (reference sequence). The CDR3 nucleotides are TGTGCCAGCAGCTTAGGGGTTAGCGGCCAAGAGACCCAGTACTTC. Protein product: CASSLGVSGQETQYF.

The chain uses TRBV27 and TRBJ1-2; no clear D gene. The CDR3 consists of 14 residues. The V end was cut by 2 bases, the J end by 0 bases, with 7 bases between. Germline loops: CDR1 MNHEY, CDR2 SMNVEV (reference sequence). The CDR3, as DNA: TGTGCCAGCAGTTTAGGCAGGCCTAACTATGGCTACACCTTC. The encoded protein is CASSLGRPNYGYTF.

This clonotype was picked up a small number of times. The chain links TRBV7-2 to TRBJ2-1; TRBD1 matches 8 bases. Germline V gene lookup returns CDR1 SGHTA and CDR2 FQGNSA. V lost 4 bases to trimming and J lost 6 bases; unmatched junction nucleotides: 2. The CDR3 extends over 13 amino acids. CDR3 sequence: CASSSDRANEQFF. In nucleotides, the CDR3 is TGTGCCAGCAGCTCGGACAGGGCCAATGAGCAGTTCTTC.

In its sample, this clonotype was seen many times. The V gene is TRBV4-3, the J gene TRBJ1-2; D might be TRBD1 (5 bases). Germline CDR1 and CDR2: LGHNA and YSLEER. The CDR3 has 15 amino acids. The V gene lost 2 bases and the J gene lost 4 bases, with 14 bases spanning the gap. CDR3 residues: CASSQTPDSFYGYTF. CDR3 bases: TGCGCCAGCAGCCAAACCCCCGACAGTTTCTATGGCTACACCTTC.

This clonotype has only a few counts. V usage is TRBV9 and J usage is TRBJ2-7; TRBD1 matches 10 bases. After removal of 3 bases from V and 4 bases from J, the junction contained 7 bases not matched to a gene. The CDR3 has 15 amino acids. Looked up from germline, CDR1 is SGDLS and CDR2 is YYNGEE. CDR3 in DNA: TGTGCCAGCAGCGGACCGGGACAGGGGATTTACGAGCAGTACTTC. Amino acid sequence: CASSGPGQGIYEQYF.

In its sample, this clonotype was seen many times. The rearrangement joins TRBV6-5 to TRBJ1-5; 8 nucleotides line up with TRBD1. V was clipped by 5 bases and J by 5 bases; unmatched bases: 5. CDR3 size: 14 residues. Germline V CDR1 and CDR2: MNHEY, SVGAGI. This CDR3 is CASSPGTGYQPQHF. In nucleotides, the CDR3 is TGTGCCAGCAGTCCCGGGACAGGATATCAGCCCCAGCATTTT.

This clonotype has just a few counts. This chain uses TRBV18 with TRBJ2-7; the match to TRBD1 covers 10 bases. After removal of 2 bases from V and 6 bases from J, the junction contained 1 base not matched to a gene. The germline gives CDR1 KGHSH, CDR2 LQKENI. The length of the CDR3 is 13 residues. CDR3 nucleotide sequence: TGTGCCAGCTCACCAGGGACAGGGGCCGAGCAGTACGTC. Its translation: CASSPGTGAEQYV.

This chain joins TRBV2 and TRBJ2-2, with 7 bases that match TRBD1. CDR1 and CDR2 from the germline V gene are SNHLY and FYNNEI. With V trimmed by 6 bases and J by 7 bases, 14 bases remained unmatched. This CDR3 comprises 16 residues. CDR3 DNA: TGTGCCAGCAGCCCGCAGACAGGGATTGGTAGCGGGGAGCTGTTTTTT. Protein product: CASSPQTGIGSGELFF.

The rearrangement links TRBV11-2 to TRBJ2-1; TRBD1 agrees at 8 bases. J was trimmed by 8 bases and V by 5 bases; bases with no gene match: 8. CDR1 is SGHAT, CDR2 FQNNGV, per germline. The CDR3 is 14 residues long. For the CDR3, the DNA is TGTGCCAGCAGCCCGCGGACAGGGTGGGATGAGCAGTTCTTC. It yields the protein CASSPRTGWDEQFF.

CDR3 region: CASSLHEEQYF. The CDR3 region has the DNA TGCGCCAGCAGCCTGCACGAGGAGCAGTACTTC. This chain links TRBV5-1 with TRBJ2-7; D remains unclear. CDR1 SGHRS and CDR2 YFSETQ come from the germline V gene. Trimming stripped 4 bases from V and 7 bases from J, with 9 bases between. This CDR3 region has 11 residues.